These 24 T cell receptor beta chains came from one sample sequenced in a study of blood T cell repertoires in COVID-19. TCRdb's copy holds only in-frame clones and misses some; the assay was immunoSEQ multiplex PCR. Of around 170,000 clones in the sample, almost 85% were seen once. Sequencing used peripheral blood. These receptors came from a man between 18 and 35 years old with active or convalescent COVID-19.

The rearrangement links TRBV9 to TRBJ1-3; 7 nucleotides match TRBD1. Germline values: CDR1 SGDLS, CDR2 YYNGEE. This CDR3 is 13 amino acids long. Trimming removed 5 bases from V and 4 bases from J; junction bases left unmatched: 3. The CDR3 DNA reads TGTGCCAGCAGTGGGGACAGAGGAAACACCATATATTTT. This sequence encodes CASSGDRGNTIYF.

V usage is TRBV20-1 and J usage is TRBJ1-3; D may be TRBD1 (5 bases). The CDR3 has 14 residues. Per germline, CDR1 DFQATT and CDR2 SNEGSKA (reference sequence). With 3 bases removed from V and 4 bases from J, the gap between germline ends came to 13 bases. CDR3 bases: TGCAGTGCTAGTCTAGGGCAGGGAGGAAACACCATATATTTT. Translating it yields CSASLGQGGNTIYF.

This rearrangement joins TRBV24-1 to TRBJ2-1; D is possibly TRBD1 (6 bases). The CDR3 length is 12 residues. Trimming removed 6 bases from V and 9 bases from J, with 11 bases in between. From germline, CDR1 is KGHDR and CDR2 SFDVKD. Written as DNA, the CDR3 is TGTGCCACCAGTCTAGGGGGTCCTGAGCAGTTCTTC. This codes for CATSLGGPEQFF.

The V call is TRBV7-2, the J call TRBJ2-1; no clear D. Trimming stripped 1 base from V and 7 bases from J, with 11 bases between. This CDR3 has 14 residues. Germline CDR1 reads SGHTA; CDR2 reads FQGNSA. CDR3 nucleotides: TGTGCCAGCAGCTTAGGTCTAGTTGGGAATGAGCAGTTCTTC. It encodes CASSLGLVGNEQFF.

J is TRBJ1-2 and V is TRBV29-1; TRBD1 aligns across 10 bases. Germline V gene sequence: CDR1 SQVTM, CDR2 ANQGSEA. J gave up 8 bases and V 4 bases, and 7 bases lay outside the gene matches. This CDR3 comprises 13 residues. The CDR3 here is CSVAGQGNGGYTF. CDR3 nucleotide sequence: TGCAGCGTTGCGGGACAGGGGAATGGGGGCTACACCTTC.

This chain uses TRBV6-5 with TRBJ2-1; D might be TRBD2 (6 bases). Deletions cut 4 bases from V and 1 base from J, with 8 bases between. The CDR3 is made up of 14 amino acids. In germline, CDR1 is MNHEY, CDR2 SVGAGI. The CDR3 coding sequence is TGTGCCAGCAGTTTCAGCGGGTCCTACAATGAGCAGTTCTTC. Residues: CASSFSGSYNEQFF.

The chain is built from TRBV15 and TRBJ2-7; perhaps TRBD1 as D (5 bases). This CDR3 contains 11 residues. Trimming shortened V by 9 bases and J by 3 bases, and 9 bases separated the two germline ends. Germline loops: CDR1 LNHNV, CDR2 YYDKDF (reference sequence). CDR3 loop: CATGANYEQYF. Written as DNA, the CDR3 is TGTGCCACTGGGGCCAACTACGAGCAGTACTTC. The full variable domain, in which reference TRBV15 and TRBJ2-7 provide the parts outside the CDR3, is DAMVIQNPRYQVTQFGKPVTLSCSQTLNHNVMYWYQQKSSQAPKLLFHYYDKDFNNEADTPDNFQSRRPNTSFCFLDIRSPGLGDTAMYLCATGANYEQYFGPGTRLTVT.

The chain joins TRBV19 to TRBJ1-2; a possible D gene is TRBD1 (5 bases). CDR3 length equals 16 residues. Germline CDR1 and CDR2: LNHDA and SQIVND (reference sequence). V was shortened by 7 bases and J by 4 bases, with 22 bases between the two germline ends. CDR3 DNA sequence: TGTGCCAGTACCCCTCATGGAGGGGATAAACGCTATGGCTACACCTTC. Residues: CASTPHGGDKRYGYTF.

The gene calls are TRBV23-1 and TRBJ2-3; 13 positions match TRBD2. TRBV23-1 is marked as an open reading frame, function uncertain. The CDR3 is 20 amino acids. Unmatched junction bases numbered 16, after V lost 6 bases and J lost 1 base. The CDR3 nucleotides are TGCGCCAGCAGATCGTCGGGGAGACTAGCGGGAGGATACTGCACAGATACGCAGTATTTT. This translates into CASRSSGRLAGGYCTDTQYF.

V is TRBV2 and J is TRBJ1-2; 7 bases align to TRBD1. CDR3 length equals 14 residues. V lost 7 bases and J lost 2; bases outside the gene matches: 7. CDR1 and CDR2 (germline): SNHLY, FYNNEI. DNA of the CDR3: TGTGCCAGCAAGGGGGCAGGGGCGAACTATGGCTACACCTTC. Translated, it gives CASKGAGANYGYTF.

CDR3 amino acids: CASSPSEVQPQHF. In DNA, the CDR3 is TGTGCCAGCAGCCCATCTGAGGTGCAGCCCCAGCATTTT. The genes are TRBV2 and TRBJ1-5; no clear D. Trimming stripped 6 bases from V and 7 bases from J, with 13 bases between. This CDR3 region has 13 residues. Germline CDR1 is SNHLY and CDR2 is FYNNEI. The entire variable domain, with the rest obtained from reference TRBV2 and TRBJ1-5, is as follows: EPEVTQTPSHQVTQMGQEVILRCVPISNHLYFYWYRQILGQKVEFLVSFYNNEISEKSEIFDDQFSVERPDGSNFTLKIRSTKLEDSAMYFCASSPSEVQPQHFGDGTRLSIL.

A few counts support this clone. The chain employs TRBV5-5 and TRBJ2-6, with 8 nucleotides matching TRBD2. Per the germline V gene, CDR1 is SGHKS and CDR2 is YYEKEE (reference sequence). This CDR3 spans 20 amino acids. The V segment lost 4 bases and the J segment 0 bases; nucleotides outside the gene matches: 15. In DNA, the CDR3 is TGTGCCAGCAGCCCGAACGGGGGGGGCAGAGTGAGCTCTGGGGCCAACGTCCTGACTTTC. Encoded protein: CASSPNGGGRVSSGANVLTF.

The rearrangement uses TRBV3-1 (or the pseudogene TRBV3-2) and TRBJ2-2; unclear D gene. V was shortened by 4 bases and J by 6 bases, with 15 bases between the two germline ends. The germline V gene has CDR1 LGHDT and CDR2 YNNKEL (reference sequence). The CDR3 is 15 residues long. Here the CDR3 DNA reads TGTGCCAGCAGCCTCCGAGAGAGGTTCGCCGGGGAGCTGTTTTTT. Its protein is CASSLRERFAGELFF.

The chain couples TRBV2 to TRBJ1-6; 8 positions match TRBD1. Per germline, CDR1 SNHLY and CDR2 FYNNEI. The trim removed 7 bases at V and 2 bases at J, leaving 10 bases unmatched. The CDR3 totals 17 residues. This CDR3 is CASIGRQGHPYNSPLHF. The DNA of the CDR3 is TGTGCCAGCATTGGTCGACAGGGGCACCCCTATAATTCACCCCTCCACTTT. Drawing the rest from reference TRBV2 and TRBJ1-6, the complete variable domain is EPEVTQTPSHQVTQMGQEVILRCVPISNHLYFYWYRQILGQKVEFLVSFYNNEISEKSEIFDDQFSVERPDGSNFTLKIRSTKLEDSAMYFCASIGRQGHPYNSPLHFGNGTRLTVT.

The chain recombines TRBV19 with TRBJ2-3, with a tentative D call TRBD2 (5 bases). Germline V gene data show CDR1 as LNHDA and CDR2 as SQIVND (reference sequence). The CDR3 has 15 residues. The germline V and J ends were trimmed by 4 bases and 1 base, with 12 bases remaining between them. The CDR3 sequence: CASSSSEVRTDTQYF. The CDR3 DNA follows: TGTGCCAGTAGTAGTTCGGAGGTTCGCACAGATACGCAGTATTTT.

J is TRBJ2-6 and V is TRBV5-1; D remains unclear. V lost 0 bases and J lost 2, with 6 bases in between. Germline CDR1 reads SGHRS; CDR2 reads YFSETQ. There are 15 residues in the CDR3. CDR3 coding DNA: TGCGCCAGCAGCTTGGACAGCCCTGGGGCCAACGTCCTGACTTTC. Amino acids: CASSLDSPGANVLTF.

V gene TRBV28 combines with J gene TRBJ1-6; 10 bases line up with TRBD1. V shed 5 bases, J shed 4 bases, and the junction held 5 bases outside the gene matches. The CDR3 extends over 16 amino acids. Germline V lookup: CDR1 MDHEN, CDR2 SYDVKM. The CDR3 spells CASSDRGLLYNSPLHF. CDR3 in DNA: TGTGCCAGCAGTGACAGGGGGCTTCTTTATAATTCACCCCTCCACTTT.

This chain uses TRBV7-9 with TRBJ2-1, with D possibly TRBD2 on 6 matching bases. Between the trimmed V and J ends, which lost 5 bases and 0 bases, there was a span of 17 bases. Germline CDR1 is SEHNR and CDR2 is FQNEAQ (reference sequence). The CDR3 runs 17 residues. The chain's CDR3 is CASSAPRGGASYNEQFF. For the CDR3, the DNA is TGTGCCAGCAGCGCCCCAAGGGGCGGGGCCTCCTACAATGAGCAGTTCTTC.

The chain has TRBV25-1 and TRBJ1-1; D is ambiguous. V lost 3 bases and J lost 0, with 5 bases in between. The CDR3 runs to 13 residues. CDR1 and CDR2 from the germline V gene are MGHDK and SYGVNS. CDR3 sequence reads: CASSDLVNTEAFF. For the CDR3, the DNA is TGTGCCAGCAGTGATTTAGTGAACACTGAAGCTTTCTTT.

There are a few counts of this clone. This chain links TRBV5-6 with TRBJ1-6; D remains ambiguous. V gave up 3 bases and J gave up 7 bases, with 11 bases separating them. The CDR3 sequence is 14 residues long. The germline CDR1 and CDR2 sequences are SGHDT and YYEEEE. CDR3 residues: CASSWRQINSPLHF. The CDR3, as DNA: TGTGCCAGCAGCTGGAGGCAGATAAATTCACCCCTCCACTTT.

This chain connects TRBV5-1 to TRBJ2-1; 8 nucleotides match TRBD2. J gave up 5 bases and V 4 bases, and 5 bases lay outside the gene matches. This CDR3 contains 14 residues. The V gene's germline CDR1 is SGHRS and CDR2 YFSETQ. This CDR3 reads CASSDNSGDNEQFF. The CDR3 coding sequence is TGCGCCAGCAGCGATAATAGCGGGGACAATGAGCAGTTCTTC.

This clone was observed a single time. This chain links TRBV5-6 with TRBJ1-3; D may be TRBD1 (5 bases). Trimming pared 6 bases from V and 2 bases from J, leaving 12 bases between. CDR1 and CDR2 from the germline V gene are SGHDT and YYEEEE. The CDR3 contains 14 residues. DNA of the CDR3: TGTGCCAGCACACAGTCGGGGGCTGGAAACACCATATATTTT. Its protein is CASTQSGAGNTIYF.

V usage is TRBV7-2 and J usage is TRBJ2-5; 9 nucleotides agree with TRBD2. The germline CDR1 and CDR2 sequences are SGHTA and FQGNSA. This CDR3 has 15 residues. V dropped 6 bases and J dropped 3; count of bases not matched to a gene: 8. Written as DNA, the CDR3 is TGTGCCAGCAGGATTAGCGGGAGAACGGAAGAGACCCAGTACTTC. It translates to CASRISGRTEETQYF.

This clone appeared a few times. The genes are TRBV20-1 and TRBJ1-2, with a weak D call TRBD1 (5 bases). This CDR3 comprises 11 residues. Germline V CDR1 and CDR2: DFQATT, SNEGSKA (reference sequence). Trimming took 6 bases from V and 4 from J, leaving 9 bases between them. Written as DNA, the CDR3 is TGCAGTGCCAAGACAGTCTATGGCTACACCTTC. Translated, it gives CSAKTVYGYTF.